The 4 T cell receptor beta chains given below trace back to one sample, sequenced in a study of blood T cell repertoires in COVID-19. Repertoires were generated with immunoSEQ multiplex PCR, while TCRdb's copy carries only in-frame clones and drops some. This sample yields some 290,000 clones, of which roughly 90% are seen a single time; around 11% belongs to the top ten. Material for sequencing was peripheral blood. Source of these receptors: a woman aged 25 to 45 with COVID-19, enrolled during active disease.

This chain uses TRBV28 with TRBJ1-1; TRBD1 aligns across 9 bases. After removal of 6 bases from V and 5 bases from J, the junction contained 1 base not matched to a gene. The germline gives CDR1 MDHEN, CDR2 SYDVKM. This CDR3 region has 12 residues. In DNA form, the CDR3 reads TGTGCCAGCAGGGACAGGGGTACTGAAGCTTTCTTT. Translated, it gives CASRDRGTEAFF.

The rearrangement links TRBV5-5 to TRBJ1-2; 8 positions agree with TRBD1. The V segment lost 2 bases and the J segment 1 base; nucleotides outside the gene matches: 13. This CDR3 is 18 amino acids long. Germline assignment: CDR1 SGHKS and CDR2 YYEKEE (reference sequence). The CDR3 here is CASSFPTGEVSFNYGYTF. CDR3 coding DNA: TGTGCCAGCAGCTTCCCGACAGGGGAAGTGAGCTTTAACTATGGCTACACCTTC.

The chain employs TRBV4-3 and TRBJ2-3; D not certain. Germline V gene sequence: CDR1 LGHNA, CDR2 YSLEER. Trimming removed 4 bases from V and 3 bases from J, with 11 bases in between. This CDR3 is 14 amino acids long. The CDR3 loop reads CASSPARWTDTQYF. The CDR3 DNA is TGCGCCAGCAGCCCAGCGAGGTGGACAGATACGCAGTATTTT.

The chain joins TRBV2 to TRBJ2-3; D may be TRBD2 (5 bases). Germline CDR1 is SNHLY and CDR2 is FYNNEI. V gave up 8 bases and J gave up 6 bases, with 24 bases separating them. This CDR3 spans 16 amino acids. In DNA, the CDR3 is TGTGCCAGCGGTCTTTTGCGCCCCGTGAGAGGGGATACGCAGTATTTT. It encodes CASGLLRPVRGDTQYF.